The clone carrying this T cell receptor (beta chain) was counted once. The data originate from a study of T cell changes during pregnancy in multiple sclerosis. The germline V gene has CDR1 SGHDT and CDR2 YYEEEE. The V end lost 5 bases, the J end lost 8 bases, and 10 bases lay between the germline ends. The CDR3 contains 11 residues. Clones were read by immunoSEQ multiplex PCR, and TCRdb kept only the in-frame ones, dropping some. The sample contains about 68,000 clones, 90% of which appear only once. The sample consisted of peripheral blood, taken in the third trimester of pregnancy. The TCR originated in a female donor with multiple sclerosis, enrolled in a pregnancy study. The V and J genes are TRBV5-6 and TRBJ1-2; no reliable D call. The CDR3 region is CASRSGIGYTF. As DNA, the CDR3 is TGTGCCAGCAGGAGCGGGATCGGCTACACCTTC.